The 2 T cell receptor beta chains listed next were all sequenced from one sample in a study of regulatory and conventional T cells in RAG deficiency. The method was immunoSEQ multiplex PCR; TCRdb's version includes in-frame clones alone and lacks a portion of them. The sample has 30,000 to 35,000 clones, 85% to 90% seen once. These data were also reused for a study on regulatory T cells. That investigation notes: Amplification used 52 TRBV primers and 13 TRBJ primers.

The sequencing input was CD8+ T cells sorted from blood. The receptors here all came from a human donor in good health.

The chain uses TRBV6-5 and TRBJ1-4; TRBD1 matches at 7 bases. The CDR3 length is 15 residues. V lost 3 bases, J lost 7 bases, and 8 bases stayed unmatched. Germline CDR1 is MNHEY and CDR2 is SVGAGI. CDR3 in DNA: TGTGCCAGCAGTTATTGGACAGGAGCTACTGAAAAACTGTTTTTT. The encoded protein is CASSYWTGATEKLFF.

This clone has more than one count but fewer than ten. The V and J genes are TRBV29-1 and TRBJ2-7; 8 bases fit TRBD2. The CDR3 length is 15 residues. Unmatched junction bases numbered 4, after V lost 0 bases and J lost 0 bases. Germline assignment: CDR1 SQVTM and CDR2 ANQGSEA. In DNA, the CDR3 is TGCAGCGTTGAAGAGGATAGCGGGAACTCCTACGAGCAGTACTTC. Translation: CSVEEDSGNSYEQYF.